The 31 T cell receptor beta chains given below trace back to one sample, sequenced in a study of blood T cell repertoires in COVID-19. Sequencing was performed with immunoSEQ multiplex PCR; in TCRdb, only in-frame clones are kept and a portion is missing. The data show 95,000 to 120,000 clones, roughly 80% seen once. Sequenced: peripheral blood. The origin of the receptors is a man aged 45-65 years with acute or convalescent COVID-19.

V usage is TRBV28 and J usage is TRBJ1-1; TRBD1 matches at 9 bases. This CDR3 region has 14 residues. Germline V CDR1 and CDR2: MDHEN, SYDVKM. Unmatched junction bases numbered 8, after V lost 7 bases and J lost 5 bases. CDR3 protein: CASTLQGAWTEAFF. Here the CDR3 DNA reads TGTGCCAGCACCTTACAGGGGGCATGGACTGAAGCTTTCTTT.

In this sample, this clone turned up a few times. The CDR3 is CSADRGNHGYTF. In DNA, the CDR3 is TGCAGCGCGGACAGGGGAAATCATGGCTACACCTTC. This chain links TRBV29-1 with TRBJ1-2; 9 nucleotides match TRBD1. The CDR3 has 12 amino acids. From germline, CDR1 is SQVTM and CDR2 ANQGSEA. Unmatched junction bases numbered 6, after V lost 7 bases and J lost 6 bases.

This clone showed up just a few times. The V gene is TRBV29-1, the J gene TRBJ2-5; 8 nucleotides align to TRBD1. This CDR3 contains 15 residues. In germline, CDR1 is SQVTM, CDR2 ANQGSEA. V was pared by 1 base and J by 5 bases, with 9 bases of the junction left unmatched. The DNA for the CDR3 is TGCAGCGTTGAAGGTTCGGGACAGGCTGTGGAGACCCAGTACTTC. This sequence encodes CSVEGSGQAVETQYF.

The V gene is TRBV20-1, the J gene TRBJ2-7; D remains unclear. The CDR3 sequence is 11 residues long. Germline V gene data show CDR1 as DFQATT and CDR2 as SNEGSKA (reference sequence). V lost 5 bases and J lost 2, with 7 bases in between. The CDR3 sequence is CSAYETYEQYF. CDR3 DNA sequence: TGCAGTGCTTACGAGACCTACGAGCAGTACTTC.

J is TRBJ2-1 and V is TRBV11-2, with TRBD2 matching 11 bases. Germline trimming cut 0 bases from V and 8 bases from J; bases unmatched to any gene: 6. The germline gives CDR1 SGHAT, CDR2 FQNNGV. The length of the CDR3 is 16 residues. The CDR3 coding sequence is TGTGCCAGCAGCTTAGATAGCGGGGGGGTTGGCGATGAGCAGTTCTTC. Protein product: CASSLDSGGVGDEQFF.

The chain uses TRBV30 and TRBJ1-1, with D perhaps TRBD1 (5 bases). V was clipped by 1 base and J by 5 bases, with 14 bases between them. Germline CDR1 is GTSNPN and CDR2 is SVGIG (reference sequence). There are 14 residues in the CDR3. CDR3 sequence reads: CAWSGTGYGTEAFF. Written as DNA, the CDR3 is TGTGCCTGGAGTGGAACAGGTTATGGGACTGAAGCTTTCTTT.

This clone has a handful of counts. The chain recombines TRBV5-1 with TRBJ2-5; D is uncertain. The germline gives CDR1 SGHRS, CDR2 YFSETQ. V lost 2 bases and J lost 2, with 10 bases in between. The CDR3 is 14 amino acids. The CDR3 sequence: CASSLALLQETQYF. CDR3 bases: TGCGCCAGCAGCTTAGCGCTGCTACAAGAGACCCAGTACTTC.

The chain joins TRBV11-2 to TRBJ2-1; the match to TRBD2 covers 12 bases. CDR1 SGHAT and CDR2 FQNNGV come from the germline V gene. The ends lost 3 bases at V and 5 bases at J; junction bases unmatched: 11. The CDR3 spans 18 residues. CDR3: CASSLSLAGGGLNNEQFF. In DNA, the CDR3 is TGTGCCAGCAGCTTGTCACTAGCGGGGGGCGGGCTAAACAATGAGCAGTTCTTC.

The chain has TRBV24-1 and TRBJ2-2; no reliable D call. Between the trimmed V and J ends, which lost 1 base and 2 bases, there was a span of 13 bases. CDR1 KGHDR and CDR2 SFDVKD come from the germline V gene. There are 17 residues in the CDR3. The chain's CDR3 is CATSDFWHLGNTGELFF. DNA for the CDR3: TGTGCCACCAGTGATTTTTGGCACCTAGGTAACACCGGGGAGCTGTTTTTT.

The chain combines TRBV4-1 with TRBJ2-3; 14 bases are a match to TRBD2. Trimming cost V 6 bases and J 6 bases; bases outside gene matches: 5. The CDR3 length is 15 residues. Germline V gene data show CDR1 as MGHRA and CDR2 as YSYEKL. CDR3 region: CASRSTSGGADTQYF. The CDR3, as DNA: TGCGCCAGCAGATCGACTAGCGGGGGGGCCGATACGCAGTATTTT.

V usage is TRBV6-6 and J usage is TRBJ1-3; 8 nucleotides align to TRBD1. Germline CDR1 MNHNY, CDR2 SVGAGI (reference sequence). This CDR3 is 18 amino acids long. V lost 5 bases, J lost 1 base, and 13 bases stayed unmatched. In DNA form, the CDR3 reads TGTGCCAGCAGTCATTACCAAGGACAGGGAAGTTCTGGAAACACCATATATTTT. This encodes CASSHYQGQGSSGNTIYF.

This clone was found once. This chain uses TRBV6-2 or TRBV6-3 with TRBJ1-1; a possible D gene is TRBD1 (5 bases). Germline-derived CDR1 and CDR2 are MNHEY and SVGEGT. Trimming cost V 2 bases and J 4 bases, with 17 bases left between them. The CDR3 has 16 amino acids. The CDR3 sequence: CASSYRPTGTGTEAFF. CDR3 nucleotide sequence: TGTGCCAGCAGTTACCGTCCCACCGGAACAGGCACTGAAGCTTTCTTT.

This clone has a single count. The rearrangement uses TRBV2 and TRBJ1-6; possibly TRBD1 for D (5 bases). V was trimmed by 6 bases and J by 9 bases, leaving 15 bases between them. The CDR3 is 14 residues long. Germline CDR1 is SNHLY and CDR2 is FYNNEI. The CDR3 sequence is CASSPSGMGSPLHF. In DNA form, the CDR3 reads TGTGCCAGCAGCCCTTCAGGGATGGGTTCACCCCTCCACTTT. Based on the CDR3 plus reference TRBV2 and TRBJ1-6, the full variable domain is EPEVTQTPSHQVTQMGQEVILRCVPISNHLYFYWYRQILGQKVEFLVSFYNNEISEKSEIFDDQFSVERPDGSNFTLKIRSTKLEDSAMYFCASSPSGMGSPLHFGNGTRLTVT.

The chain uses TRBV5-6 and TRBJ1-1; D might be TRBD1 (6 bases). This CDR3 has 13 amino acids. Germline V gene lookup returns CDR1 SGHDT and CDR2 YYEEEE. V was trimmed by 4 bases and J by 5 bases, leaving 12 bases between them. The CDR3 protein is CASSPGQWTEAFF. CDR3 bases: TGTGCCAGCAGCCCCGGACAGTGGACTGAAGCTTTCTTT.

The gene calls are TRBV9 and TRBJ1-2, with a weak D call TRBD1 (6 bases). Trimming shortened V by 4 bases and J by 4 bases, and 11 bases separated the two germline ends. The CDR3 totals 13 residues. Germline CDR1 reads SGDLS; CDR2 reads YYNGEE. The CDR3 protein is CASSPRGPYGYTF. CDR3 sequence (DNA): TGTGCCAGCAGCCCCAGGGGACCCTATGGCTACACCTTC.

This chain uses TRBV6-6 with TRBJ2-7; D call uncertain. V was trimmed by 5 bases and J by 1 base, leaving 6 bases between them. The germline V gene encodes CDR1 MNHNY and CDR2 SVGAGI (reference sequence). The CDR3 length is 12 residues. The CDR3 reads CASSPLSYEQYF. CDR3 sequence (DNA): TGTGCCAGCAGTCCCCTTTCCTACGAGCAGTACTTC.

CDR3 in amino acids: CASSAGYNEQFF. The CDR3 DNA follows: TGTGCCAGCAGTGCCGGCTACAATGAGCAGTTCTTC. The J gene is TRBJ2-1, the V gene TRBV2, with unresolved D. Germline V gives CDR1 SNHLY, CDR2 FYNNEI. The CDR3 runs 12 residues. V lost 4 bases and J 3 bases, leaving 4 bases between the germline ends.

The rearrangement uses TRBV6-5 and TRBJ2-2, with D possibly being TRBD1 (6 bases). CDR1 is MNHEY, CDR2 SVGAGI, per germline. The CDR3 is made up of 15 amino acids. V was clipped by 6 bases and J by 4 bases, with 15 bases between them. The chain's CDR3 is CASRPDSWGTGELFF. CDR3 nucleotides: TGTGCCAGCAGACCGGACAGTTGGGGCACCGGGGAGCTGTTTTTT.

This chain joins TRBV12-3 or TRBV12-4 and TRBJ2-1, with D unclear. This CDR3 region has 13 residues. Deletions cut 3 bases from V and 6 bases from J, with 9 bases between. This CDR3 is CASSFGSGNEQFF. The CDR3 DNA is TGTGCCAGCAGTTTCGGATCGGGCAATGAGCAGTTCTTC.

V and J are TRBV14 and TRBJ1-1; a possible D gene is TRBD1 (6 bases). Germline-derived CDR1 and CDR2 are SGHDN and FVKESK. V was trimmed by 4 bases and J by 0 bases, leaving 18 bases between them. CDR3 length: 17 residues. Written as DNA, the CDR3 is TGTGCCAGCAGCCCCGGGGCAGGGGAGAGAGTGAACACTGAAGCTTTCTTT. Translation: CASSPGAGERVNTEAFF.

In DNA, the CDR3 is TGTGCCACCAGGCCTACAGGGGGTTGGTACACTGAAGCTTTCTTT. It codes for CATRPTGGWYTEAFF. The chain couples TRBV24-1 to TRBJ1-1; 8 bases fit TRBD1. The V segment lost 7 bases and the J segment 3 bases; nucleotides outside the gene matches: 9. CDR1 and CDR2 from the germline V gene are KGHDR and SFDVKD. The CDR3 has 15 amino acids.

J is TRBJ2-3 and V is TRBV20-1; D perhaps matches TRBD2 (6 bases). The CDR3 runs to 11 residues. Per the germline V gene, CDR1 is DFQATT and CDR2 is SNEGSKA (reference sequence). The V end was cut by 5 bases, the J end by 6 bases, with 9 bases between. The CDR3 protein is CSAGLQDTQYF. CDR3 in DNA: TGCAGTGCTGGACTACAGGATACGCAGTATTTT.

CDR3 in amino acids: CASSQKGHTIYF. The CDR3 DNA follows: TGTGCCAGCAGCCAAAAGGGGCACACCATATATTTT. The V gene is TRBV3-1 (or the pseudogene TRBV3-2), the J gene TRBJ1-3; D perhaps matches TRBD1 (5 bases). The germline V gene has CDR1 LGHDT and CDR2 YNNKEL (reference sequence). V lost 2 bases to trimming and J lost 8 bases, with 7 bases between them. The CDR3 runs to 12 residues.

The gene calls are TRBV29-1 and TRBJ2-7; D is possibly TRBD1 (5 bases). This CDR3 contains 15 residues. V shed 5 bases and J shed 0 bases, with 17 bases lying between them. Germline CDR1 and CDR2: SQVTM and ANQGSEA. CDR3 bases: TGCAGCGTTCTCAGGAAAGACAGCTTCTCCTACGAGCAGTACTTC. Translated, it gives CSVLRKDSFSYEQYF.

The V gene is TRBV29-1, the J gene TRBJ2-7; D call uncertain. CDR1 and CDR2 (germline): SQVTM, ANQGSEA. V lost 4 bases, J lost 1 base, and 8 bases lay in between. The CDR3 covers 12 residues. CDR3: CSVAQDSYEQYF. CDR3 bases: TGCAGCGTTGCTCAGGATTCCTACGAGCAGTACTTC.

The chain uses TRBV2 and TRBJ1-1; 8 positions agree with TRBD1. This CDR3 spans 13 amino acids. Per germline, CDR1 SNHLY and CDR2 FYNNEI. J gave up 4 bases and V 4 bases, and 2 bases lay outside the gene matches. CDR3 sequence: CASSGQGSTEAFF. The CDR3 DNA reads as TGTGCCAGCAGTGGACAGGGGAGCACTGAAGCTTTCTTT.

The chain links TRBV5-1 to TRBJ1-2; no clear D. The CDR3 runs 11 residues. V lost 0 bases to trimming and J lost 14 bases, with 11 bases between them. Per the germline V gene, CDR1 is SGHRS and CDR2 is YFSETQ. The CDR3 DNA sequence: TGCGCCAGCAGCTTGGCCCTTGATAGAACCTTC. Its translation: CASSLALDRTF.

This clone was seen a single time. This chain connects TRBV5-4 to TRBJ2-5, with D unresolved. Germline lookup yields CDR1 SGHNT and CDR2 YYREEE (reference sequence). Trimming stripped 3 bases from V and 1 base from J, with 7 bases between. This CDR3 spans 13 amino acids. The CDR3 loop is CASSSGSQETQYF. CDR3 DNA: TGTGCCAGCAGCTCAGGCAGCCAAGAGACCCAGTACTTC.

Written as DNA, the CDR3 is TGCAGCGCCGGATTTCGGGGGGCAGAAGGCTACACCTTC. Its translation is CSAGFRGAEGYTF. The chain joins TRBV29-1 to TRBJ1-2; D perhaps matches TRBD1 (6 bases). CDR1 is SQVTM, CDR2 ANQGSEA, per germline. There are 13 residues in the CDR3. With 7 bases removed from V and 8 bases from J, the gap between germline ends came to 20 bases.

This sequence joins TRBV30 and TRBJ2-3; possibly TRBD2 for D (7 bases). V was trimmed by 0 bases and J by 4 bases, leaving 11 bases between them. Germline assignment: CDR1 GTSNPN and CDR2 SVGIG (reference sequence). The CDR3 is 14 amino acids. This CDR3 reads CAWSVWGGADTQYF. The CDR3 bases are TGTGCCTGGAGTGTGTGGGGGGGCGCAGATACGCAGTATTTT.

The chain combines TRBV6-5 with TRBJ2-7; D uncertain. The V gene lost 11 bases and the J gene lost 2 bases, with 16 bases spanning the gap. There are 13 residues in the CDR3. The germline V gene has CDR1 MNHEY and CDR2 SVGAGI. Here the CDR3 DNA reads TGTGCCTCCGCGAGGCAACCGGCCTACGAGCAGTACTTC. Translating gives CASARQPAYEQYF.